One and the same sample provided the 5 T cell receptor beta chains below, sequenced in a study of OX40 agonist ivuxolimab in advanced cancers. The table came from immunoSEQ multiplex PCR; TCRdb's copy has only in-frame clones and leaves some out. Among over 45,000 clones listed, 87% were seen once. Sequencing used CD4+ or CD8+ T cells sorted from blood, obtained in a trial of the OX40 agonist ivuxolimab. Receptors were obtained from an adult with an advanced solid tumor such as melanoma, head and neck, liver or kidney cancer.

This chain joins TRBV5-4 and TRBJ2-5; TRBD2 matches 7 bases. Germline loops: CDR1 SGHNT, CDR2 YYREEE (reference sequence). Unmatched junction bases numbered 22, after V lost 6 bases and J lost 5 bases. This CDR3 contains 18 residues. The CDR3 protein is CASIFGPSVGGPRETQYF. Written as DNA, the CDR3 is TGTGCCAGCATCTTCGGCCCTAGCGTGGGAGGGCCTAGGGAGACCCAGTACTTC. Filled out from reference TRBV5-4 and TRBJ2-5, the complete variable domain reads ETGVTQSPTHLIKTRGQQVTLRCSSQSGHNTVSWYQQALGQGPQFIFQYYREEENGRGNFPPRFSGLQFPNYSSELNVNALELDDSALYLCASIFGPSVGGPRETQYFGPGTRLLVL.

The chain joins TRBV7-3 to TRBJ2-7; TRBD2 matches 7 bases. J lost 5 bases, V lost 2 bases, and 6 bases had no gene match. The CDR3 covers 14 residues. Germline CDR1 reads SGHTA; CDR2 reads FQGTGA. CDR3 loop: CASSLAGEGHEQYF. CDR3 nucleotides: TGTGCCAGCAGCTTAGCGGGAGAGGGACACGAGCAGTACTTC.

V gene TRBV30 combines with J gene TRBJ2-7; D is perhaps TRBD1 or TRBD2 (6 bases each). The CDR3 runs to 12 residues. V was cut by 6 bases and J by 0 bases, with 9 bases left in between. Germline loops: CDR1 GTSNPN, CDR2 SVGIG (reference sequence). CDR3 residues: CACGGISYEQYF. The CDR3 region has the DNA TGTGCCTGCGGGGGCATCTCCTACGAGCAGTACTTC.

Here the CDR3 reads CASSLGLAIRETQYF. CDR3 nucleotides: TGCGCCAGCAGCTTGGGACTAGCTATTCGGGAGACCCAGTACTTC. The V and J genes are TRBV5-1 and TRBJ2-5; the match to TRBD2 covers 7 bases. CDR1 and CDR2 from the germline V gene are SGHRS and YFSETQ. CDR3 length: 15 amino acids. V trimming: 0 bases; J trimming: 5 bases; junction bases outside the gene matches: 7.

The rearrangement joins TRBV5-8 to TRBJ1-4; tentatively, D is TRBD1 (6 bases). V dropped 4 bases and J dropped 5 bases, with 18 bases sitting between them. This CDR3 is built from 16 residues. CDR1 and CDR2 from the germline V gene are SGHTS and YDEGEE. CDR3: CASSPGAAQGNEKLFF. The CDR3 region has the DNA TGTGCCAGCAGCCCTGGAGCGGCCCAGGGGAATGAAAAACTGTTTTTT.